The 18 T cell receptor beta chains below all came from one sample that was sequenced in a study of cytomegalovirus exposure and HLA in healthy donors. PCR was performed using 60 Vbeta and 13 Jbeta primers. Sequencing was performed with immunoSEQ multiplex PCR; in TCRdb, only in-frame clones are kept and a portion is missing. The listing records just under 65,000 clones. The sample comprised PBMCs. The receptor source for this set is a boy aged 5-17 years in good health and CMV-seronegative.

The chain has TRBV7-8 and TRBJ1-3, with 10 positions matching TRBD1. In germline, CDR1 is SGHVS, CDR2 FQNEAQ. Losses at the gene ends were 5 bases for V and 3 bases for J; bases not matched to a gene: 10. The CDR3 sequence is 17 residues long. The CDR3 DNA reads TGTGCCAGCAGCCCGGCGACAGGGGGCTTTGGTGGAAACACCATATATTTT. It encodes CASSPATGGFGGNTIYF.

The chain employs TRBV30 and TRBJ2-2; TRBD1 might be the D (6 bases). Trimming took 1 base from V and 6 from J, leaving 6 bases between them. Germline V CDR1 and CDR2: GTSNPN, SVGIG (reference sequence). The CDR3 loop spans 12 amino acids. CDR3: CAWSAGAGELFF. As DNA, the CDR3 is TGTGCCTGGAGTGCAGGGGCCGGGGAGCTGTTTTTT.

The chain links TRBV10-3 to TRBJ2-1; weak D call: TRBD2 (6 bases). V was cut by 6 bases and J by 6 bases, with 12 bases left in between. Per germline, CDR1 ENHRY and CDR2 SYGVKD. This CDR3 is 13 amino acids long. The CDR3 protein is CAIRKLATNEQFF. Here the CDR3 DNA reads TGTGCCATCAGGAAACTAGCAACCAATGAGCAGTTCTTC.

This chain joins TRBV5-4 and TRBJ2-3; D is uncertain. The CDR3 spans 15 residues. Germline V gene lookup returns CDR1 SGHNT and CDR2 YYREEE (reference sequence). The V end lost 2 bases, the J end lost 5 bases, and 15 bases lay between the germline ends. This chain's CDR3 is CASSLDLLEVDTQYF. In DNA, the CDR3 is TGTGCCAGCAGCTTAGATTTGCTAGAGGTAGATACGCAGTATTTT.

The CDR3 loop is CASSLLGGDYEQYF. The DNA for the CDR3 is TGTGCCAGCAGTCTCTTGGGAGGGGACTACGAGCAGTACTTC. The chain combines TRBV27 with TRBJ2-5; 7 bases are shared with TRBD2. The closer fit of TRBJ2-7 to the DNA end suggests the J call may be wrong. The germline CDR1 and CDR2 sequences are MNHEY and SMNVEV (reference sequence). The CDR3 covers 14 residues.

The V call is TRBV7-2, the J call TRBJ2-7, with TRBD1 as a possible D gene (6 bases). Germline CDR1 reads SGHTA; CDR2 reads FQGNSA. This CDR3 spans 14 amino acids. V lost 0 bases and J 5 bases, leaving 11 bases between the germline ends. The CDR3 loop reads CASSLAAGANEQYF. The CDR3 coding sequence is TGTGCCAGCAGCTTAGCCGCAGGGGCCAACGAGCAGTACTTC.

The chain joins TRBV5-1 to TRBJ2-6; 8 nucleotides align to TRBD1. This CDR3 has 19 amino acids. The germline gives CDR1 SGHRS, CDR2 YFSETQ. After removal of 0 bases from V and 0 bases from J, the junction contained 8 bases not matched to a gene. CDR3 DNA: TGCGCCAGCAGCTTGGCTGGACAGGGCGGGCCCTCTGGGGCCAACGTCCTGACTTTC. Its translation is CASSLAGQGGPSGANVLTF.

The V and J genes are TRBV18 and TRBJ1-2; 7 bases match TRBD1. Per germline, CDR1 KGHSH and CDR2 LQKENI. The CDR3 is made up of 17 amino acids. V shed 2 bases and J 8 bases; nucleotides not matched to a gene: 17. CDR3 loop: CASSPGGTADAKSGYTF. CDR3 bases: TGTGCCAGCTCACCAGGGGGGACAGCGGATGCTAAGAGCGGCTACACCTTC.

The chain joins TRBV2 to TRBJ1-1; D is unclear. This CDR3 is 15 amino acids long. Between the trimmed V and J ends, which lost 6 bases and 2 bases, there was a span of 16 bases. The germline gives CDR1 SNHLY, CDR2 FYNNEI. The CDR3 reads CASRDDPLENTEAFF. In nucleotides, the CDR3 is TGTGCCAGCAGAGACGATCCGCTAGAAAACACTGAAGCTTTCTTT.

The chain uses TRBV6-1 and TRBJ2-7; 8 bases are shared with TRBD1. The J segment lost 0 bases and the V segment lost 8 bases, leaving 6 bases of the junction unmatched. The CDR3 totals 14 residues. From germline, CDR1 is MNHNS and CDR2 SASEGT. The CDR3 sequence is CASDWTGTSYEQYF. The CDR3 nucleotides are TGTGCCAGCGACTGGACAGGGACCTCCTACGAGCAGTACTTC.

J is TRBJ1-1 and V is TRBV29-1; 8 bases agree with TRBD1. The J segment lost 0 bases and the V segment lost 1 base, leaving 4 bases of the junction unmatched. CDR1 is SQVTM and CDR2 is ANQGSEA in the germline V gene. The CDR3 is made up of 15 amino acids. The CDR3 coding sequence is TGCAGCGTTGAAGGCCCGACAGGGGTGAACACTGAAGCTTTCTTT. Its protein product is CSVEGPTGVNTEAFF.

The CDR3 reads CAWSGDSLAEAFF. DNA of the CDR3: TGTGCCTGGAGTGGGGACAGCCTGGCTGAAGCTTTCTTT. This chain joins TRBV30 and TRBJ1-1; 7 bases agree with TRBD1. Germline-derived CDR1 and CDR2 are GTSNPN and SVGIG (reference sequence). Losses at the gene ends were 1 base for V and 6 bases for J; bases not matched to a gene: 5. The CDR3 has 13 residues.

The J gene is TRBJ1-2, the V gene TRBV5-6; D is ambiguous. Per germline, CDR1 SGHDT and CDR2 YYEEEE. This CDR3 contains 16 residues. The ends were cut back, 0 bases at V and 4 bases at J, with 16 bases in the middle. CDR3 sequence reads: CASSLVGRGISYGYTF. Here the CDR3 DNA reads TGTGCCAGCAGCTTGGTTGGCAGAGGAATTTCCTATGGCTACACCTTC. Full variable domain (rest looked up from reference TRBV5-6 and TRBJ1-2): DAGVTQSPTHLIKTRGQQVTLRCSPKSGHDTVSWYQQALGQGPQFIFQYYEEEERQRGNFPDRFSGHQFPNYSSELNVNALLLGDSALYLCASSLVGRGISYGYTFGSGTRLTVV.

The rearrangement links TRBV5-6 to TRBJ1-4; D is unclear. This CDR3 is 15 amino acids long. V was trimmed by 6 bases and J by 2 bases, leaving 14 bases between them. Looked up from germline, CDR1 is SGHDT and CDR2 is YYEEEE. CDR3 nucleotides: TGTGCCAGCAACCTTTGGACTGAGACTAATGAAAAACTGTTTTTT. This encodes CASNLWTETNEKLFF. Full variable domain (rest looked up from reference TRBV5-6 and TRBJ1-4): DAGVTQSPTHLIKTRGQQVTLRCSPKSGHDTVSWYQQALGQGPQFIFQYYEEEERQRGNFPDRFSGHQFPNYSSELNVNALLLGDSALYLCASNLWTETNEKLFFGSGTQLSVL.

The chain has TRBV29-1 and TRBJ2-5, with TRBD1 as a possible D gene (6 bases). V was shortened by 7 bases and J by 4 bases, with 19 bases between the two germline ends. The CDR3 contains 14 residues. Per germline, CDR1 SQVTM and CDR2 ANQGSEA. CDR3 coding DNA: TGCAGCGCCACGAAGATAACAGGGCTAGAGACCCAGTACTTC. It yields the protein CSATKITGLETQYF.

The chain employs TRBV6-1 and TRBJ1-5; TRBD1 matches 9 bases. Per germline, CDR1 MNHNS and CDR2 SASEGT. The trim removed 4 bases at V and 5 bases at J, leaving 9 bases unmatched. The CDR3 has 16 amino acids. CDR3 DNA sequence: TGTGCCAGCAGTGTCAAGTCGGGACAGGGTCATCAGCCCCAGCATTTT. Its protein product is CASSVKSGQGHQPQHF.

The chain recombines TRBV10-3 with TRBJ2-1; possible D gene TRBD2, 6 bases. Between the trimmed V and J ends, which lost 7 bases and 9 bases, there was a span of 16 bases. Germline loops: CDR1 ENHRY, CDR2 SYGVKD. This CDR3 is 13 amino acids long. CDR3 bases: TGTGCCATCAAGACCACTAGCATTGGTGAGCAGTTCTTC. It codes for CAIKTTSIGEQFF.

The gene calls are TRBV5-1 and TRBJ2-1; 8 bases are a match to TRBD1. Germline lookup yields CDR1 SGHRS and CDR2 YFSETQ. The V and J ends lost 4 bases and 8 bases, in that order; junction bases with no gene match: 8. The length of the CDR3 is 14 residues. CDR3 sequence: CASSPGQEIHEQFF. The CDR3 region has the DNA TGCGCCAGCAGCCCGGGACAGGAGATCCATGAGCAGTTCTTC. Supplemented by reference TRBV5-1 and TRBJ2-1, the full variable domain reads KAGVTQTPRYLIKTRGQQVTLSCSPISGHRSVSWYQQTPGQGLQFLFEYFSETQRNKGNFPGRFSGRQFSNSRSEMNVSTLELGDSALYLCASSPGQEIHEQFFGPGTRLTVL.